Following are 32 T cell receptor beta chains from one sample sequenced in a study of T-cell memory formation after mild COVID-19. TCRdb reprocessed the 5' RACE reads with MiXCR, giving one entry per CDR3 protein. The data hold over 300,000 distinct CDR3 sequences, with approximately 22% observed a single time. Material: PBMCs or a T cell subset sorted from them (not recorded which). The origin of the receptors is a man between 18 and 29 years old who had mild COVID-19 (a few samples of this study predate the infection). Cell type and time point are not known.

This clonotype came up many times. The chain has TRBV7-8 and TRBJ2-1; perhaps TRBD2 as D (6 bases). V shed 3 bases and J shed 9 bases, with 12 bases lying between them. This CDR3 region has 13 residues. Germline V lookup: CDR1 SGHVS, CDR2 FQNEAQ. The CDR3 loop reads CASSFSGVGEQFF. The DNA of the CDR3 is TGTGCCAGCAGCTTCTCGGGGGTGGGTGAGCAGTTCTTC.

The chain recombines TRBV6-2 or TRBV6-3 with TRBJ2-7; 7 nucleotides line up with TRBD1. This CDR3 has 13 residues. The germline gives CDR1 MNHEY, CDR2 SVGEGT. The V and J ends lost 1 base and 3 bases, in that order; junction bases with no gene match: 0. CDR3 loop: CASSYWTGYEQYF. DNA for the CDR3: TGTGCCAGCAGTTACTGGACAGGCTACGAGCAGTACTTC.

Comments on this clonotype: At one of its ends the junction is not consistent with the germline gene, which may arise from a read error. This chain joins TRBV12-3 or TRBV12-4 and TRBJ1-2; no clear D gene. CDR3 length: 15 amino acids. The CDR3 loop reads CASSLGKDASYGYTF. The CDR3 DNA sequence: TGTGCCAGCAGCTTAGGAAAAGACGCTTCCTATGGCTACACCTTC.

This clonotype came up many times. The V and J genes are TRBV7-9 and TRBJ2-7, with D maybe TRBD1 (6 bases). V lost 2 bases and J lost 3, with 8 bases in between. Germline lookup yields CDR1 SEHNR and CDR2 FQNEAQ (reference sequence). The CDR3 spans 13 residues. The CDR3 sequence: CASSLLGGYEQYV. The CDR3 DNA follows: TGTGCCAGCAGCTTACTAGGGGGCTACGAGCAGTACGTC.

V and J are TRBV5-5 and TRBJ2-7, with D tentatively TRBD2 (6 bases). This CDR3 comprises 15 residues. V was pared by 0 bases and J by 4 bases, with 14 bases between. Germline V CDR1 and CDR2: SGHKS, YYEKEE (reference sequence). CDR3 residues: CASSLGGWGDYEQYF. The CDR3 nucleotides are TGTGCCAGCAGCTTGGGCGGTTGGGGGGATTACGAGCAGTACTTC.

The chain links TRBV28 to TRBJ2-7, with D unclear. Germline CDR1 MDHEN, CDR2 SYDVKM. This CDR3 region has 13 residues. V dropped 6 bases and J dropped 4 bases, with 13 bases sitting between them. The CDR3 region is CASSLLPGYEQYF. CDR3 bases: TGTGCCAGCAGCTTACTCCCGGGTTACGAGCAGTACTTC. The full variable domain, its missing parts supplied by reference TRBV28 and TRBJ2-7, is DVKVTQSSRYLVKRTGEKVFLECVQDMDHENMFWYRQDPGLGLRLIYFSYDVKMKEKGDIPEGYSVSREKKERFSLILESASTNQTSMYLCASSLLPGYEQYFGPGTRLTVT.

The table lists this clonotype with a few counts. V is TRBV7-2 and J is TRBJ1-2; D is uncertain. The germline V gene encodes CDR1 SGHTA and CDR2 FQGNSA. This CDR3 region has 14 residues. The V and J ends lost 5 bases and 4 bases respectively, with 14 bases between them. The CDR3 reads CASSPVSRGYGYTF. The CDR3 DNA sequence: TGTGCCAGCAGCCCTGTGTCGCGGGGCTATGGCTACACCTTC. The full variable domain, its missing parts supplied by reference TRBV7-2 and TRBJ1-2, is GAGVSQSPSNKVTEKGKDVELRCDPISGHTALYWYRQSLGQGLEFLIYFQGNSAPDKSGLPSDRFSAERTGGSVSTLTIQRTQQEDSAVYLCASSPVSRGYGYTFGSGTRLTVV.

The chain links TRBV5-1 to TRBJ2-7; D unclear. This CDR3 has 16 residues. Germline V gene sequence: CDR1 SGHRS, CDR2 YFSETQ. V was trimmed by 1 base and J by 7 bases, leaving 21 bases between them. CDR3 DNA: TGCGCCAGCAGCTTGTATTCTGGGGTTCAGGTCCCGGAGCAGTACTTC. Protein: CASSLYSGVQVPEQYF.

The chain has TRBV5-1 and TRBJ1-4; D is possibly TRBD1 (5 bases). The CDR3 consists of 14 residues. V was clipped by 2 bases and J by 6 bases, with 11 bases between them. Germline CDR1 is SGHRS and CDR2 is YFSETQ. The CDR3 region has the DNA TGCGCCAGCAGCTTCGGGATGGGGGATGAAAAACTGTTTTTT. Protein: CASSFGMGDEKLFF.

The CDR3 here is CASSNGGGEQYV. DNA for the CDR3: TGTGCCAGCAGCAACGGGGGAGGCGAGCAGTACGTC. V is TRBV21-1 and J is TRBJ2-7; the table calls TRBD2, which could not be checked here. TRBV21-1 is flagged as a pseudogene. This CDR3 region has 12 residues.

This clonotype has just a few counts. The chain employs TRBV6-5 and TRBJ2-3; D is unclear. The CDR3 sequence is 14 residues long. Trimming removed 4 bases from V and 9 bases from J, with 17 bases in between. Germline assignment: CDR1 MNHEY and CDR2 SVGAGI. CDR3 protein: CASSLGTQLGTQYF. For the CDR3, the DNA is TGTGCCAGCAGTTTAGGCACACAACTGGGCACGCAGTATTTT.

The chain uses TRBV6-2 or TRBV6-3 and TRBJ2-6, with 7 bases matching TRBD1. J was trimmed by 3 bases and V by 4 bases; bases with no gene match: 12. Germline-derived CDR1 and CDR2 are MNHEY and SVGEGT. This CDR3 comprises 18 residues. The CDR3 DNA reads as TGTGCCAGCAGTTTTTCTCCAGGGGGAGCTCTTGGGGCCAACGTCCTGACTTTC. Its protein product is CASSFSPGGALGANVLTF.

The chain carries TRBV5-1 and TRBJ1-5; 7 positions agree with TRBD1. The ends lost 0 bases at V and 6 bases at J; junction bases unmatched: 12. The CDR3 extends over 17 amino acids. CDR1 and CDR2 from the germline V gene are SGHRS and YFSETQ. CDR3 amino acids: CASSLGSTGAFSQPQHF. The CDR3 DNA follows: TGCGCCAGCAGCTTGGGTTCTACAGGGGCGTTTAGTCAGCCCCAGCATTTT.

This clonotype appeared a few times. The rearrangement joins TRBV11-2 to TRBJ2-1; D remains ambiguous. Between the trimmed V and J ends, which lost 5 bases and 2 bases, there was a span of 13 bases. Germline V gene lookup returns CDR1 SGHAT and CDR2 FQNNGV. This CDR3 comprises 15 residues. The DNA of the CDR3 is TGTGCCAGCAGCCCGGGCATTTTAACCTACAATGAGCAGTTCTTC. As protein: CASSPGILTYNEQFF.

The genes are TRBV7-2 and TRBJ2-5, with a tentative D call TRBD2 (6 bases). This CDR3 is 15 amino acids long. V was cut by 4 bases and J by 5 bases, with 17 bases left in between. Germline V gives CDR1 SGHTA, CDR2 FQGNSA. CDR3 sequence: CASSSSRGAWETQYF. Here the CDR3 DNA reads TGTGCCAGCAGCTCCAGTCGCGGGGCCTGGGAGACCCAGTACTTC.

The rearrangement uses TRBV7-2 and TRBJ2-1; D is unresolved. There are 15 residues in the CDR3. V dropped 0 bases and J dropped 0 bases, with 6 bases sitting between them. Germline CDR1 and CDR2: SGHTA and FQGNSA. In DNA form, the CDR3 reads TGTGCCAGCAGCTTAGCAGGGCACTCCTACAATGAGCAGTTCTTC. This translates into CASSLAGHSYNEQFF.

Concerning this clonotype: An end of the junction differs from the germline gene, which may be a read error. The V gene is TRBV6-2 or TRBV6-3, the J gene TRBJ1-5, with D possibly TRBD1 on 5 matching bases. The CDR3 is 15 residues long. Germline loops: CDR1 MNHEY, CDR2 SVGEGT. For the CDR3, the DNA is TGTGCCAGCAGTTACTCGCCAGGGATCAATCAGCCCAAGCATTTT. Translating gives CASSYSPGINQPKHF.

In this sample, this clonotype turned up a few times. This chain uses TRBV12-3 or TRBV12-4 with TRBJ2-5; tentatively, D is TRBD2 (5 bases). The ends were cut back, 3 bases at V and 4 bases at J, with 15 bases in the middle. The CDR3 spans 15 residues. The CDR3 reads CASSFRRGSAETQYF. In DNA form, the CDR3 reads TGTGCCAGCAGTTTCCGCCGGGGATCGGCAGAGACCCAGTACTTC.

V gene TRBV20-1 combines with J gene TRBJ1-1; 8 bases align to TRBD1. Trimming took 4 bases from V and 7 from J; bases not matched to a gene: 5. The CDR3 has 12 residues. The germline CDR1 and CDR2 sequences are DFQATT and SNEGSKA (reference sequence). In nucleotides, the CDR3 is TGCAGTGCTAAAGGACAGGGAAGTGAAGCTTTCTTT. This encodes CSAKGQGSEAFF.

This sequence joins TRBV15 and TRBJ1-5, with a tentative D call TRBD1 (5 bases). The V and J ends lost 3 bases and 2 bases respectively, with 17 bases between them. The CDR3 length is 17 residues. Germline CDR1 reads LNHNV; CDR2 reads YYDKDF (reference sequence). The CDR3 loop is CATSSNQGYVGNQPQHF. CDR3 coding DNA: TGTGCCACCAGCAGTAACCAGGGATATGTTGGCAATCAGCCCCAGCATTTT.

The V call is TRBV6-5, the J call TRBJ2-6, with D possibly called TRBD1 or TRBD2 (5 bases each). CDR3 length equals 13 residues. Trimming pared 8 bases from V and 0 bases from J, leaving 5 bases between. Germline CDR1 and CDR2: MNHEY and SVGAGI. The CDR3 reads CASGGSGANVLTF. The CDR3 region has the DNA TGTGCCAGCGGGGGCTCTGGGGCCAACGTCCTGACTTTC.

The chain joins TRBV19 to TRBJ2-3; 7 nucleotides match TRBD1. The CDR3 runs to 15 residues. Germline V gene sequence: CDR1 LNHDA, CDR2 SQIVND (reference sequence). V was clipped by 9 bases and J by 0 bases; unmatched bases: 9. Written as DNA, the CDR3 is TGTGCCAGCAAAAAGAGGGGGCCCAGCACAGATACGCAGTATTTT. Translation gives CASKKRGPSTDTQYF.

The chain links TRBV7-6 to TRBJ1-5; 8 nucleotides line up with TRBD1. V was pared by 5 bases and J by 7 bases, with 7 bases of the junction left unmatched. The CDR3 length is 14 residues. Germline V gene data show CDR1 as SGHVS and CDR2 as FNYEAQ. CDR3 DNA: TGTGCCAGCAGCCAGGGGGCAGGGACCCAGCCCCAGCATTTT. Amino acids: CASSQGAGTQPQHF. Using reference TRBV7-6 and TRBJ1-5 for the parts outside the CDR3, the full variable domain is GAGVSQSPRYKVTKRGQDVALRCDPISGHVSLYWYRQALGQGPEFLTYFNYEAQQDKSGLPNDRFSAERPEGSISTLTIQRTEQRDSAMYRCASSQGAGTQPQHFGDGTRLSIL.

The V gene is TRBV6-2 or TRBV6-3, the J gene TRBJ1-2; 8 bases fit TRBD1. Germline CDR1 reads MNHEY; CDR2 reads SVGEGT. V shed 6 bases and J 3 bases; nucleotides not matched to a gene: 9. This CDR3 is 15 amino acids long. The CDR3 DNA reads as TGTGCCAGCAGAACCACCGGGACAGGTCACTATGGCTACACCTTC. This codes for CASRTTGTGHYGYTF.

CDR3 sequence: CASAVEGLTDTQYF. CDR3 in DNA: TGTGCCAGCGCGGTGGAGGGCTTAACAGATACGCAGTATTTT. V usage is TRBV6-4 and J usage is TRBJ2-3, with D tentatively TRBD2 (6 bases). In germline, CDR1 is MRHNA, CDR2 SNTAGT. Trimming removed 8 bases at V and 3 bases at J, with 15 bases between. CDR3 length: 14 residues.

This clonotype occurred many times. V gene TRBV7-2 combines with J gene TRBJ1-2; weak D call: TRBD1 (6 bases). The V end lost 1 base, the J end lost 4 bases, and 16 bases lay between the germline ends. CDR3 length equals 16 residues. The V gene's germline CDR1 is SGHTA and CDR2 FQGNSA. Here the CDR3 reads CASSLEAGVGAYGYTF. The CDR3 DNA is TGTGCCAGCAGCTTAGAGGCAGGGGTGGGGGCCTATGGCTACACCTTC.

This clonotype was seen more than once but under ten times. The chain carries TRBV5-1 and TRBJ1-1, with D perhaps matching TRBD1 (6 bases). The V gene lost 2 bases and the J gene lost 6 bases, with 11 bases spanning the gap. CDR1 SGHRS and CDR2 YFSETQ come from the germline V gene. The CDR3 is 13 amino acids. This CDR3 is CASSFQGSPEAFF. CDR3 nucleotide sequence: TGCGCCAGCAGCTTCCAGGGGAGCCCTGAAGCTTTCTTT.

The chain has TRBV7-2 and TRBJ2-7; unclear D gene. Between the trimmed V and J ends, which lost 8 bases and 3 bases, there was a span of 11 bases. Germline V lookup: CDR1 SGHTA, CDR2 FQGNSA. The CDR3 covers 12 residues. CDR3 DNA sequence: TGTGCCAGCGGAACATTCGGCTACGAGCAGTACTTC. As protein: CASGTFGYEQYF.

CDR3 DNA sequence: TGTGCCAGCAGAGGGGGGGCCTACCACAATGAGCAGTTCTTC. Translation gives CASRGGAYHNEQFF. The gene calls are TRBV27 and TRBJ2-1; weak D call: TRBD2 (7 bases). The germline gives CDR1 MNHEY, CDR2 SMNVEV (reference sequence). Trimming took 6 bases from V and 5 from J, leaving 14 bases between them. The length of the CDR3 is 14 residues.

This rearrangement joins TRBV6-1 to TRBJ2-7, with 10 bases that match TRBD2. The V and J ends lost 3 bases and 1 base, in that order; junction bases with no gene match: 9. This CDR3 is 17 amino acids long. Germline lookup yields CDR1 MNHNS and CDR2 SASEGT. The CDR3 DNA reads TGTGCCAGCAGTGACTCGCTAGCGGGGGCTGTATCCTACGAGCAGTACTTC. It specifies CASSDSLAGAVSYEQYF.

This clonotype was counted ten times or more. The CDR3 nucleotides are TGCGCCAGCAGCCTTAGAAGGGGAGAGACCCAGTACTTC. Its protein is CASSLRRGETQYF. The chain carries TRBV4-1 and TRBJ2-5; possible D gene TRBD1, 5 bases. CDR1 is MGHRA and CDR2 is YSYEKL in the germline V gene. This CDR3 comprises 13 residues. Between the trimmed V and J ends, which lost 4 bases and 4 bases, there was a span of 10 bases.

The chain recombines TRBV7-2 with TRBJ1-4, with no clear D. Deletions cut 2 bases from V and 6 bases from J, with 7 bases between. The CDR3 sequence is 13 residues long. CDR1 SGHTA and CDR2 FQGNSA come from the germline V gene. The CDR3 sequence: CASSLYSDEKLFF. In DNA, the CDR3 is TGTGCCAGCAGCTTATATTCGGATGAAAAACTGTTTTTT.